Below, one T cell receptor (beta chain) is given with its context. The data stem from a study of blood T cell repertoires in COVID-19. As for the study in general: Sites across the United States, Italy and Spain contributed samples from acute and convalescent COVID-19. PBMCs, B-cell-depleted T cells, or T cells provided the cDNA or gDNA that made up the material.

This CDR3 comprises 15 residues. Germline values: CDR1 SGHRS, CDR2 YFSETQ. Deletions cut 6 bases from V and 4 bases from J, with 18 bases between. Per the original data handling: From reference gene primer amplification, estimates of nucleated cell counts were derived. Produced via immunoSEQ multiplex PCR; TCRdb's table is partial and in-frame only. V, J and clone size are those of that table, while D and trimming were read from the DNA. The sample has fewer than 700,000 clones, about 89% seen once. The TCR sequence derives from a woman aged 45-60 years with COVID-19, enrolled during active disease. Sequenced sample: peripheral blood. The rearrangement uses TRBV5-1 and TRBJ2-3; D is uncertain. Here the CDR3 reads CASTSTTPGADTQYF. In DNA, the CDR3 is TGCGCCAGCACGTCAACTACACCTGGCGCAGATACGCAGTATTTT.